This T cell receptor (beta chain) was identified during a study of T cell responses to AZD1222 COVID-19 vaccine (dated by TCRdb to 2020 to 2022). Some background on the complete study: A total of around 240 trial participants underwent TCR sequencing, of whom some 210 received two doses of AZD1222 and about 25 received two doses of the MenACWY control vaccine. Trial participants were enrolled into age subgroups of 18-55, 56-69 and 70-plus years, which contained about 150, 28 and 57 TCR-sequenced participants, respectively.

What the time point label conveys for this sample: about 28 days (+/-7) after the second vaccine dose. In the paper's terms, the treatment or condition label means: meningococcal conjugate vaccine given as trial control. Samples from vaccinated people were obtained from the UK trials COV001 and COV002, which included a single-blind randomized controlled phase 2/3 trial of AZD1222 (ChAdOx1 nCoV-19) in healthy adults. For TCRbeta chain sequencing, PBMC samples from trial participants were taken at day 0 and at day 28 after the second dose. The CDR3 runs 13 amino acids, cysteine and phenylalanine included. CDR3 DNA only is kept here, 39 bases in frame from base 1. The germline V gene supplies CDR1 SGHTA and CDR2 FQGNSA. Deletion took 1 base off V and 2 bases off J, with a span of 6 bases between the germline ends. Paper-wide results and their limitations: A significant rise in spike-specific TCR breadth and depth was observed after two AZD1222 doses relative to day 0 and relative to MenACWY recipients. Conclusions about previously exposed vaccinees were limited because only a handful of AZD1222 recipients were SARS-CoV-2 seropositive at baseline. Most participants were white British and females outnumbered males, and the authors suggested that clonal diversity may have been underestimated. Reportedly, close to half of the unique spike-specific TCRs recognized epitopes lying outside the regions that are mutated in the B.1.351 and B.1.1.7 variants. The 56-69-year group was small, and its depth increase did not reach significance, likely because of low power. Because no samples from the day 14 peak response were available, repertoires could be characterized only after the peak T cell response. The vaccine-associated CD4 TCRs covered the entire spike protein, and the dominant responses fell in regions 160-218 and 743-854.

As regards this clone: There is no known antigen for this receptor. No base-level quality is on record; no much larger clone is a single base apart.

The CDR3 regions of human TCRbeta chains were analyzed by immunosequencing. Processing in the source paper ran as follows. Repertoire TCRs were matched against a reference library of SARS-CoV-2-specific TCRs generated with the MIRA antigen-specificity platform. Breadth was defined as the fraction of unique TCRs that were SARS-CoV-2-associated, and depth was defined as the fraction of total T cells that were SARS-CoV-2-associated. Using the MIRA data, each spike-specific TCR was assigned both to the spike region to which the TCR was reactive and to a CD4 or CD8 class. Log10-transformed breadth and depth values were compared by one-way ANOVA with Sidak's multiple comparisons tests. TCRdb limited this immuneACCESS table to in-frame rearrangements with V and J called. A share of clones is missing; checked studies link under half to unresolved V genes, and the rest is unexplained. V, J and clone size derive from that table, while D and trimming were established from the DNA sequence. This sample has fewer than 80,000 clones in its table, and about nine tenths of those were observed once. The top ten constitute about 9% of the sample.

Recombination joined TRBV7-2 with TRBJ2-7; the D gene cannot be named for sure. The source of this sequence is an adult who received the MenACWY meningococcal vaccine as a control. The source material was peripheral blood, sampled 28 days after the second dose of the MenACWY control vaccine. Here the CDR3 is given as CASSLERAYEQYF. The nucleotide sequence reads as follows: TGTGCCAGCAGCTTAGAAAGAGCCTACGAGCAGTACTTC.